This T cell receptor (beta chain) was captured by sequencing in a study of shared clonotypes between healthy human individuals. CD45RO negativity and positive selection for CCR7 defined naive CD8 cells, a population that excluded terminally differentiated effector memory CD45RA+ cells. This clone was seen only once. Profiled with immunoSEQ multiplex PCR; TCRdb holds only in-frame clones, not every one. In the table there are about 550,000 clones, nearly 97% of which are singletons. The CDR3 extends over 14 amino acids. Trimming took 2 bases from V and 8 from J, leaving 13 bases between them. CDR1 MNHNY and CDR2 SVGAGI come from the germline V gene (reference sequence).

The sequencing input was naive CD8+ T cells sorted from blood. This clonotype was obtained from a woman aged 30 to 39 in good health. V and J are TRBV6-6 and TRBJ2-1; possible D gene TRBD1, 6 bases. CDR3 bases: TGTGCCAGCAGTTACACGAACAGGGTTGATGAGCAGTTCTTC. Its protein product is CASSYTNRVDEQFF.